These 4 T cell receptor beta chains originate from one sample sequenced in a study of cytomegalovirus exposure and HLA in healthy donors. This PCR relied on a set of 60 Vbeta primers and 13 Jbeta primers. Measured with immunoSEQ multiplex PCR; TCRdb has only the in-frame clones, and not every one. In the table there are some 120,000 clones, around 84% of which are singletons. Sequencing input: PBMCs. The receptors originated from a woman aged 35 to 49 in good health and CMV-seronegative.

This rearrangement joins TRBV15 to TRBJ2-2; D is possibly TRBD1 (5 bases). The CDR3 loop spans 11 amino acids. The germline gives CDR1 LNHNV, CDR2 YYDKDF (reference sequence). Trimming took off 9 bases at V and 5 bases at J, with 7 bases between the two ends. Here the CDR3 reads CATQGTGELFF. In DNA form, the CDR3 reads TGTGCCACGCAGGGAACCGGGGAGCTGTTTTTT.

This clone was picked up one time. This sequence joins TRBV11-2 and TRBJ1-1, with 7 bases lining up with TRBD1. V shed 3 bases and J 1 base; nucleotides not matched to a gene: 14. This CDR3 spans 18 amino acids. CDR1 is SGHAT and CDR2 is FQNNGV in the germline V gene. The CDR3 protein is CASSFLGWDRKSNTEAFF. CDR3 sequence (DNA): TGTGCCAGCAGCTTTTTAGGCTGGGACAGAAAGTCGAACACTGAAGCTTTCTTT.

The rearrangement uses TRBV27 and TRBJ1-1, with unresolved D. Trimming cost V 2 bases and J 1 base, with 14 bases left between them. The CDR3 loop spans 16 amino acids. Germline V CDR1 and CDR2: MNHEY, SMNVEV (reference sequence). The CDR3 reads CASSLGIGAGNTEAFF. Here the CDR3 DNA reads TGTGCCAGCAGTTTAGGAATCGGAGCGGGGAACACTGAAGCTTTCTTT.

The V and J genes are TRBV5-4 and TRBJ2-7; TRBD2 matches 8 bases. Unmatched junction bases numbered 8, after V lost 3 bases and J lost 3 bases. This CDR3 spans 15 amino acids. Germline CDR1 SGHNT, CDR2 YYREEE (reference sequence). CDR3 bases: TGTGCCAGCAGCTCGTTCTTTAGCGGGGTCTACGAGCAGTACTTC. Amino acids: CASSSFFSGVYEQYF.